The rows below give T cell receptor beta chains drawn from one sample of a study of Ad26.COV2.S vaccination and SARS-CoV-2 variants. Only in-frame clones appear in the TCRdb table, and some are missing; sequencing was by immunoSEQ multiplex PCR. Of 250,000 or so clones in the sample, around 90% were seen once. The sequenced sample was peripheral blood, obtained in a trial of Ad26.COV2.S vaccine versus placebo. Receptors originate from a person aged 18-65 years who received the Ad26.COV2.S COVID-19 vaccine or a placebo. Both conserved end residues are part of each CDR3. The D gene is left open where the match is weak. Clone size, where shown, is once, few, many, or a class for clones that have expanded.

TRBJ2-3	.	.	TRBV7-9	CASSLVGRGSTDTQYF	TGTGCCAGCAGCTTAGTAGGTCGGGGCAGCACAGATACGCAGTATTTT
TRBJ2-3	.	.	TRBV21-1	CASTLRGVLTSTDTQYF	TGTGCCAGCACCCTAAGGGGAGTATTAACTAGCACAGATACGCAGTATTTT
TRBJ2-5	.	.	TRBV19	CASSLPGERETQYF	TGTGCCAGTAGTTTGCCCGGGGAAAGGGAGACCCAGTACTTC
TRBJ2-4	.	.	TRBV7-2	CASSFLPGRSGIQYF	TGTGCCAGCAGCTTCCTCCCTGGCCGTAGTGGCATTCAGTACTTC
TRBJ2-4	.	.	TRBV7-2	CASSLSPGLNIQYF	TGTGCCAGCAGCTTAAGCCCAGGGTTAAACATTCAGTACTTC
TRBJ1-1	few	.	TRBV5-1	CASSRLGIDLGRSLENTEAFF	TGCGCCAGCTCGAGGTTGGGAATCGACTTGGGAAGGTCCTTGGAAAACACTGAAGCTTTCTTT
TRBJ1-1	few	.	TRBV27	CASSLSAGVMNTEAFF	TGTGCCAGCAGTTTATCGGCAGGGGTGATGAACACTGAAGCTTTCTTT
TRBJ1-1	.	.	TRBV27	CASSDLGGENTEAFF	TGTGCCAGCAGTGATTTAGGGGGAGAGAACACTGAAGCTTTCTTT
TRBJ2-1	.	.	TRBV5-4	CASSPKGGLNEQFF	TGTGCCAGCAGCCCAAAGGGCGGTCTCAATGAGCAGTTCTTC
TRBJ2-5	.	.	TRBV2	CARRNKREKETQYF	TGTGCCAGAAGAAACAAGAGAGAGAAAGAGACCCAGTACTTC
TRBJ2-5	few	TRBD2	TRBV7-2	CASSLVVAGVYGETQYF	TGTGCCAGCAGCTTAGTGGTAGCGGGAGTGTATGGGGAGACCCAGTACTTC
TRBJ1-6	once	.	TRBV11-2	CASSQGRNSPLHF	TGTGCCAGCAGCCAAGGAAGGAATTCACCCCTCCACTTT
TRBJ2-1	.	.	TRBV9	CASRGDGPSSYNEQFF	TGTGCCAGCAGAGGAGACGGACCGAGCTCCTACAATGAGCAGTTCTTC
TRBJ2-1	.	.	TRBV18	CASRGIGYNEQFF	TGTGCCTCTCGGGGGATAGGGTACAATGAGCAGTTCTTC
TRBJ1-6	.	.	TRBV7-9	CASSLNNSPLHF	TGTGCCAGCAGCTTAAATAATTCACCCCTCCACTTT
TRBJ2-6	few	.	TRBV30	CAWIGNGANVLTF	TGTGCCTGGATCGGAAACGGGGCCAACGTCCTGACTTTC
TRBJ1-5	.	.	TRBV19	CASSTGQNNQPQHF	TGTGCCAGTAGTACCGGACAGAATAATCAGCCCCAGCATTTT
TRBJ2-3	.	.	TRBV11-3	CASSPGVGGGTDTQYF	TGTGCCAGCAGCCCTGGGGTGGGAGGTGGGACAGATACGCAGTATTTT
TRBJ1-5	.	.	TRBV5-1	CASSPEGLQPQHF	TGCGCCAGCAGCCCCGAAGGGTTGCAGCCCCAGCATTTT
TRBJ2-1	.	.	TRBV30	CAWRRGPNNEQFF	TGTGCCTGGAGGCGGGGGCCCAACAATGAGCAGTTCTTC
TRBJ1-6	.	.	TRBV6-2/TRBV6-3	CASSLTDSSYNSPLHF	TGTGCCAGCAGTCTGACGGACAGCTCCTATAATTCACCCCTCCACTTT
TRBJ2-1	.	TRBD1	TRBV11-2	CASSLGRQGDEQFF	TGTGCCAGCAGCTTAGGTCGACAGGGGGATGAGCAGTTCTTC
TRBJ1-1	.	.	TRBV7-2	CASSFRGGDGTEAFF	TGTGCCAGCAGCTTTAGAGGGGGAGATGGCACTGAAGCTTTCTTT
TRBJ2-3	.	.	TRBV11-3	CASSSEGQGGTDTQYF	TGTGCCAGCAGCTCGGAGGGTCAGGGGGGCACAGATACGCAGTATTTT
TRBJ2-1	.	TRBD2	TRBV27	CASSSGTSGYNEQFF	TGTGCCAGCAGTTCCGGGACTAGCGGATACAATGAGCAGTTCTTC
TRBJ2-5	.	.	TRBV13	CASSPTGEAPPLQETQYF	TGTGCCAGCAGTCCCACCGGGGAGGCGCCCCCCTTACAAGAGACCCAGTACTTC
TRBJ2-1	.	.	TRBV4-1	CASSGNFRGYEDNEQFF	TGCGCCAGCAGCGGTAATTTCCGGGGCTACGAGGATAATGAGCAGTTCTTC
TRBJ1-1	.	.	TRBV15	CATSRGGSNTEAFF	TGTGCCACCAGCAGAGGGGGGTCCAACACTGAAGCTTTCTTT
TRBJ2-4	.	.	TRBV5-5	CASSLARGQRYF	TGTGCCAGCAGCTTGGCCAGGGGACAAAGGTACTTC
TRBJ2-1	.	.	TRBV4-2	CASSQELGSVYNEQFF	TGTGCCAGCAGCCAAGAGCTTGGGTCGGTCTACAATGAGCAGTTCTTC
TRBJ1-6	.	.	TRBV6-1	CASSDTTVGRSSYNSPLHF	TGTGCCAGCAGTGACACCACCGTCGGCAGGAGCTCCTATAATTCACCCCTCCACTTT
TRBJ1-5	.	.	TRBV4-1	CASSHPKPGGASNQPQHF	TGCGCCAGCAGCCACCCCAAACCGGGAGGGGCCAGCAATCAGCCCCAGCATTTT
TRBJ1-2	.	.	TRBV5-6	CASSLMSAPGGYTF	TGTGCCAGCAGCTTAATGTCTGCGCCGGGAGGCTACACCTTC
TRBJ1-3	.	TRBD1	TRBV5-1	CASKPTGGASGNTIYF	TGCGCCAGCAAGCCGACAGGGGGCGCGTCTGGAAACACCATATATTTT
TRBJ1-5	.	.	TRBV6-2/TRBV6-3	CASSRGVSNQPQHF	TGTGCCAGCAGCCGGGGCGTTAGCAATCAGCCCCAGCATTTT
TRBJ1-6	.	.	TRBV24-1	CATSVRGSYNSPLHF	TGTGCCACCAGTGTTCGGGGCTCCTATAATTCACCCCTCCACTTT
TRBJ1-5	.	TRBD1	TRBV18	CASSPGTGGLSFQHF	TGTGCCAGCTCACCGGGGACAGGGGGCCTATCCTTCCAGCATTTT
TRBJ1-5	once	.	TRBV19	CASSIIGTQPQHF	TGTGCCAGTAGTATAATTGGGACTCAGCCCCAGCATTTT
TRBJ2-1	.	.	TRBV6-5	CASNVQAWNNEQFF	TGTGCCAGCAACGTCCAGGCCTGGAACAATGAGCAGTTCTTC
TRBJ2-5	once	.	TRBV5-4	CASSPSGGGGETQYF	TGTGCCAGCAGCCCGTCGGGGGGCGGAGGAGAGACCCAGTACTTC
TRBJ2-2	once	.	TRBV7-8	CASSVDGTNTGELFF	TGTGCCAGCAGCGTGGACGGAACGAACACCGGGGAGCTGTTTTTT
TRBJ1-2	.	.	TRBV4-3	CASSQAMGGGQYVYGYTF	TGCGCCAGCAGCCAGGCCATGGGAGGAGGACAGTACGTATATGGCTACACCTTC
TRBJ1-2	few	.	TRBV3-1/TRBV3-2	CASSQESVGYTF	TGTGCCAGCAGCCAAGAAAGTGTGGGCTACACCTTC
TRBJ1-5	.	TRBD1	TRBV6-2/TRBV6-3	CASSYSWTGQLPQHF	TGTGCCAGCAGTTACTCCTGGACAGGGCAGCTACCCCAGCATTTT
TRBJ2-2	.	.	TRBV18	CASSTSNTGELFF	TGTGCCAGCTCCACTTCCAACACCGGGGAGCTGTTTTTT
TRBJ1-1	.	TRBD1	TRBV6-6	CASSYARGQRNTEAFF	TGTGCCAGCAGTTACGCCCGGGGACAGCGGAACACTGAAGCTTTCTTT
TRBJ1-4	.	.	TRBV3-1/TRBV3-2	CASSPGGQGHEKLFF	TGTGCCAGCAGCCCGGGAGGTCAGGGCCATGAAAAACTGTTTTTT
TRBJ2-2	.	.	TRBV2	CASPTGPSNTGELFF	TGTGCCAGCCCTACTGGGCCCTCGAACACCGGGGAGCTGTTTTTT
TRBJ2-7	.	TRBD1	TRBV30	CAWSGTGGLRQYF	TGTGCCTGGAGTGGGACAGGGGGCCTCCGGCAGTACTTC